This T cell receptor beta chain came from a study of spatial heterogeneity in lung cancer (dated by TCRdb to about 2019). For the wider study: Beta-chain transcripts were consistently detected in greater numbers than alpha-chain transcripts, which likely reflects a higher abundance of beta-chain transcripts. Both alpha and beta chains were TCR-sequenced in 220 or so tumor regions, around 65 matched nontumor lung samples and around 54 PBMC samples obtained at surgery. In the raw uncorrected reads, each unique combination of TCR and UMI appeared more than ten times on average. The study linked features of the TCR repertoire to counts of nonsynonymous mutations, which were determined by whole-exome sequencing of tumor tissue. In non-small cell lung cancer, the study made a quantitative comparison of TCR alpha and beta repertoires among multiple tumor regions, matched nontumor lung and blood. The study at large found these results: Additional single-cell paired TCR alpha and beta sequencing was considered necessary to confirm, at a functional level, the hypothesis that regional TCRs recognize regional mutations. Ubiquitous expanded tumor TCRs were found in blood more often at tumor resection than at routine follow-up.

In the paper's terms, the time point label means: sample taken at primary tumor resection. For TCR sequencing, whole RNA was extracted from tumor and nontumor lung tissue, or from cryopreserved PBMC samples, and no cell sorting was done. Samples were obtained from approximately 77 patients with early-stage, untreated non-small cell lung cancer from the lung TRACERx cohort. A patient was chosen for TCR sequencing only when enough RNA was available from at least two tumor regions. This clonotype was observed a handful of times. There is no known antigen for this receptor. The record has no base qualities; no much larger clone is one base away. Germline trimming amounts to 6 bases on V and 3 bases on J, with 4 as the count of junction bases outside the gene matches. Via the germline V gene, CDR1 is SQVTM and CDR2 ANQGSEA. From the cysteine through the phenylalanine, the CDR3 covers 13 amino acids. Only the CDR3 DNA is retained, 39 bases long and in frame from the first base.

The library was made by 5' RACE. Sequencing instrument: NextSeq 500. The TCR library protocol attached a unique molecular identifier to each TCR cDNA molecule to allow correction of PCR and sequencing errors. Per the original workflow: TCR identification, UMI-based error correction and CDR3 extraction were performed with Decombinator tools. Expanded TCRs were defined as those above a frequency of 2 per 1,000, corresponding to the top 1% of the tumor frequency distribution. Each repertoire was subsampled 100 times to 5,000 TCRs, after which Renyi diversity was computed with the R vegan package. CDR3 similarity networks were constructed using string-kernel similarity of amino acid triplets, with links drawn between CDR3s whose pairwise similarity was above 0.82. Through fastp at Q25 and MiXCR, TCRdb rebuilt clones from the public reads, retaining in-frame beta chains. Each CDR3 protein appears once, grouped with its most common genes and DNA. TCRdb's processing, not the authors' own work, is the source of the V and J calls. The sample table records approximately 82,000 distinct CDR3 sequences; about 12% of these occur just once. 4.6% of the sample lies in the top ten.

The chain couples TRBV29-1 to TRBJ1-2; 10 bases in between match TRBD1. The sequences come from PBMCs, collected at surgery. The clonotype was recovered from a male donor with early-stage non-small cell lung cancer. The bases read TGCAGCGTGGTGACAGGGGGCGACTATGGCTACACCTTC. Its protein product is CSVVTGGDYGYTF.